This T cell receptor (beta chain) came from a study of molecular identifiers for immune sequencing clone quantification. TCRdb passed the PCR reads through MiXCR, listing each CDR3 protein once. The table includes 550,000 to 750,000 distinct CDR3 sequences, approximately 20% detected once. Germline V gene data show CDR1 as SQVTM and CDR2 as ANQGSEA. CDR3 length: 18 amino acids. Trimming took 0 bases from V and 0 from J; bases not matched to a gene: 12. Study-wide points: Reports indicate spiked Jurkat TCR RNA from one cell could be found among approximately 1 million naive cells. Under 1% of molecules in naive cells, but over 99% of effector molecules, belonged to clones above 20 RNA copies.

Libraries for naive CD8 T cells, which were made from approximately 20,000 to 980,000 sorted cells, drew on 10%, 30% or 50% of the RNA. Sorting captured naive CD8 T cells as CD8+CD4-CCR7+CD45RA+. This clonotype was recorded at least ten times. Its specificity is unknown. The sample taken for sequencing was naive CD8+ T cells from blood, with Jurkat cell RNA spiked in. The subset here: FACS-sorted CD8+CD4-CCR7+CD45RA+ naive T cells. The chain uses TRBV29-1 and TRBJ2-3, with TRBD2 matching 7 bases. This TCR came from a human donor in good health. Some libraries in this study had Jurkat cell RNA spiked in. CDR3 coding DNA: TGCAGCGTTGAAGAGACGGTGTTGGGGGGGGGAAGCACAGATACGCAGTATTTT. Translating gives CSVEETVLGGGSTDTQYF.